These 25 T cell receptor beta chains came from one sample sequenced in a study of T cell responses to AZD1222 COVID-19 vaccine. Data came from immunoSEQ multiplex PCR; TCRdb stores just in-frame clones and leaves some out. Of about 83,000 clones listed, approximately 90% are singletons. The sample here was peripheral blood, taken on day 0 of MenACWY control vaccination. Receptors originate from an adult in good health.

This sequence joins TRBV7-9 and TRBJ2-7; 8 bases map to TRBD1. V gave up 5 bases and J gave up 0 bases; unmatched junction bases: 6. The CDR3 has 15 residues. Germline V gene data show CDR1 as SEHNR and CDR2 as FQNEAQ (reference sequence). CDR3 sequence reads: CASSGGDRSSYEQYF. The DNA for the CDR3 is TGTGCCAGCAGCGGAGGGGACAGGAGCTCCTACGAGCAGTACTTC.

The rearrangement uses TRBV3-1 (or the pseudogene TRBV3-2) and TRBJ2-5; no clear D. CDR1 and CDR2 (germline): LGHDT, YNNKEL (reference sequence). Trimming removed 4 bases from V and 0 bases from J, with 12 bases in between. There are 15 residues in the CDR3. Written as DNA, the CDR3 is TGTGCCAGCAGCCCAGATTTACCGTACCAAGAGACCCAGTACTTC. It is translated as CASSPDLPYQETQYF.

The rearrangement uses TRBV15 and TRBJ1-3; 8 nucleotides agree with TRBD1. Germline CDR1 reads LNHNV; CDR2 reads YYDKDF (reference sequence). This CDR3 is built from 14 residues. V shed 6 bases, J shed 8 bases, and the junction held 9 bases outside the gene matches. In nucleotides, the CDR3 is TGTGCCACCAGACCCGACAGGGGCCGGGACACCATATATTTT. Protein sequence: CATRPDRGRDTIYF.

V and J are TRBV28 and TRBJ2-2, with D unclear. This CDR3 spans 14 amino acids. Germline CDR1 MDHEN, CDR2 SYDVKM. V lost 6 bases, J lost 0 bases, and 8 bases lay in between. The CDR3 reads CASSLPPNTGELFF. The CDR3 bases are TGTGCCAGCAGCCTTCCCCCGAACACCGGGGAGCTGTTTTTT.

The genes are TRBV19 and TRBJ2-7; D is possibly TRBD2 (5 bases). With 5 bases removed from V and 3 bases from J, the gap between germline ends came to 14 bases. Germline V gives CDR1 LNHDA, CDR2 SQIVND (reference sequence). CDR3 length equals 14 residues. CDR3 region: CASSGRGPRYEQYF. The CDR3 DNA reads as TGTGCCAGTAGTGGTCGCGGGCCTCGCTACGAGCAGTACTTC.

The chain carries TRBV6-2 or TRBV6-3 and TRBJ2-5; 9 bases fit TRBD2. Germline lookup yields CDR1 MNHEY and CDR2 SVGEGT. The CDR3 has 15 amino acids. J was trimmed by 5 bases and V by 5 bases; bases with no gene match: 9. The CDR3 protein is CASSRAGGLGETQYF. The DNA of the CDR3 is TGTGCCAGCAGTAGAGCGGGAGGCTTGGGGGAGACCCAGTACTTC.

CDR3 nucleotides: TGTGCCAGCAGCCTGACAGGGAATCAGCCCCAGCATTTT. Translating it yields CASSLTGNQPQHF. The rearrangement uses TRBV7-2 and TRBJ1-5, with 7 bases aligning to TRBD1. The germline CDR1 and CDR2 sequences are SGHTA and FQGNSA. After removal of 5 bases from V and 4 bases from J, the junction contained 2 bases not matched to a gene. CDR3 length: 13 amino acids.

The genes are TRBV28 and TRBJ2-7, with 7 bases identical to TRBD1. The trim removed 6 bases at V and 2 bases at J, leaving 10 bases unmatched. Per the germline V gene, CDR1 is MDHEN and CDR2 is SYDVKM. This CDR3 contains 15 residues. CDR3: CASSSIRDSPYEQYF. In DNA form, the CDR3 reads TGTGCCAGCAGCTCAATCCGGGACAGTCCCTACGAGCAGTACTTC.

This clone has just one count. The genes are TRBV6-5 and TRBJ1-5; D unclear. The CDR3 runs to 13 residues. The V end was cut by 2 bases, the J end by 5 bases, with 7 bases between. Germline CDR1 and CDR2: MNHEY and SVGAGI. The CDR3 region has the DNA TGTGCCAGCAGTTACGGTTCAGATCAGCCCCAGCATTTT. Translated: CASSYGSDQPQHF.

This clone was counted once. The rearrangement uses TRBV28 and TRBJ2-1, with 8 bases that match TRBD2. There are 15 residues in the CDR3. Germline V gene sequence: CDR1 MDHEN, CDR2 SYDVKM. V gave up 5 bases and J gave up 0 bases; unmatched junction bases: 3. As DNA, the CDR3 is TGTGCCAGCAGTACTAGCGGACACTCCTACAATGAGCAGTTCTTC. Residues: CASSTSGHSYNEQFF.

The chain carries TRBV24-1 and TRBJ2-5, with TRBD2 identical over 11 bases. V lost 4 bases and J lost 7; bases outside the gene matches: 7. The CDR3 has 15 residues. Germline lookup yields CDR1 KGHDR and CDR2 SFDVKD. The CDR3 sequence: CATSDETSGTGTQYF. The CDR3 DNA follows: TGTGCCACCAGTGACGAGACTAGCGGGACGGGGACCCAGTACTTC.

The rearrangement uses TRBV19 and TRBJ2-1; D unresolved. The CDR3 extends over 15 amino acids. The ends were cut back, 4 bases at V and 8 bases at J, with 18 bases in the middle. Per the germline V gene, CDR1 is LNHDA and CDR2 is SQIVND (reference sequence). CDR3 sequence reads: CASSNAWVVGYEQFF. CDR3 in DNA: TGTGCCAGTAGTAACGCGTGGGTCGTTGGCTATGAGCAGTTCTTC.

The rearrangement joins TRBV20-1 to TRBJ2-7; D remains unclear. Germline-derived CDR1 and CDR2 are DFQATT and SNEGSKA (reference sequence). Trimming removed 2 bases at V and 6 bases at J, with 8 bases between. This CDR3 spans 11 amino acids. The CDR3 DNA follows: TGCAGTGCTAGATGGCAGTTCGAGCAGTACTTC. It encodes CSARWQFEQYF.

The V call is TRBV7-8, the J call TRBJ1-2; D not resolved. The CDR3 extends over 14 amino acids. V was trimmed by 4 bases and J by 4 bases, leaving 13 bases between them. Per germline, CDR1 SGHVS and CDR2 FQNEAQ. CDR3: CASSSEHEFYGYTF. The CDR3 DNA sequence: TGTGCCAGCAGCTCCGAACACGAGTTCTATGGCTACACCTTC. The variable domain in full, with the rest retrieved from reference TRBV7-8 and TRBJ1-2, is GAGVSQSPRYKVAKRGQDVALRCDPISGHVSLFWYQQALGQGPEFLTYFQNEAQLDKSGLPSDRFFAERPEGSVSTLKIQRTQQEDSAVYLCASSSEHEFYGYTFGSGTRLTVV.

This clone was seen once. The genes are TRBV6-6 and TRBJ1-5, with TRBD1 matching 7 bases. Germline-derived CDR1 and CDR2 are MNHNY and SVGAGI (reference sequence). The CDR3 is 14 residues long. Unmatched junction bases numbered 7, after V lost 9 bases and J lost 2 bases. This CDR3 is CASTRDSRNQPQHF. For the CDR3, the DNA is TGTGCCAGTACTAGGGACAGCCGCAATCAGCCCCAGCATTTT.

The rearrangement links TRBV6-5 to TRBJ1-2; D remains unclear. The germline V gene has CDR1 MNHEY and CDR2 SVGAGI. V shed 3 bases and J shed 4 bases, with 15 bases lying between them. The CDR3 is 15 amino acids. CDR3: CASSYQTDWLYGYTF. Here the CDR3 DNA reads TGTGCCAGCAGTTATCAGACGGACTGGCTCTATGGCTACACCTTC.

The chain links TRBV11-2 to TRBJ1-2; D is unresolved. The CDR3 consists of 13 residues. Trimming removed 3 bases at V and 8 bases at J, with 13 bases between. Per germline, CDR1 SGHAT and CDR2 FQNNGV. In DNA form, the CDR3 reads TGTGCCAGCAGCTTTACACCGGGCCGGGGCTACACCTTC. It is translated as CASSFTPGRGYTF.

This sequence joins TRBV9 and TRBJ2-7, with D uncertain. Germline CDR1 is SGDLS and CDR2 is YYNGEE. The CDR3 is made up of 13 amino acids. Between the trimmed V and J ends, which lost 3 bases and 1 base, there was a span of 8 bases. The CDR3 protein is CASSGDFSYEQYF. The CDR3 DNA sequence: TGTGCCAGCAGCGGCGACTTTTCCTACGAGCAGTACTTC.

The chain employs TRBV10-3 and TRBJ2-7, with D maybe TRBD2 (5 bases). Germline-derived CDR1 and CDR2 are ENHRY and SYGVKD. V was cut by 9 bases and J by 3 bases, with 18 bases left in between. CDR3 size: 14 residues. The CDR3 bases are TGTGCCATTAGAGGGATGACGGACGTCTACGAGCAGTACTTC. Translated, it gives CAIRGMTDVYEQYF.

This sequence joins TRBV5-4 and TRBJ1-3, with unresolved D. The CDR3 runs 15 residues. Germline V gene lookup returns CDR1 SGHNT and CDR2 YYREEE (reference sequence). V lost 0 bases to trimming and J lost 0 bases, with 7 bases between them. The CDR3 DNA reads as TGTGCCAGCAGCTTGGACCGAAGCTCTGGAAACACCATATATTTT. It codes for CASSLDRSSGNTIYF.

This chain uses TRBV5-6 with TRBJ1-4; TRBD1 matches 9 bases. Germline values: CDR1 SGHDT, CDR2 YYEEEE. This CDR3 spans 17 amino acids. V shed 3 bases and J 7 bases; nucleotides not matched to a gene: 13. CDR3 coding DNA: TGTGCCAGCAGCTCCGGACAGGGGACAGTGGAAAGTGAAAAACTGTTTTTT. Its protein product is CASSSGQGTVESEKLFF.

The gene calls are TRBV28 and TRBJ1-5, with 8 bases that match TRBD1. This CDR3 spans 16 amino acids. Trimming removed 2 bases from V and 1 base from J; junction bases left unmatched: 4. Per germline, CDR1 MDHEN and CDR2 SYDVKM. CDR3 region: CASSLRQGASNQPQHF. DNA of the CDR3: TGTGCCAGCAGTTTACGGCAGGGGGCGAGCAATCAGCCCCAGCATTTT.

The chain joins TRBV28 to TRBJ1-4; TRBD1 might be the D (6 bases). The CDR3 is 20 amino acids. Germline V gives CDR1 MDHEN, CDR2 SYDVKM. V gave up 2 bases and J gave up 2 bases, with 24 bases separating them. DNA for the CDR3: TGTGCCAGCAGTTTACCCGTACCCCCATGGGGGGCGCGCACTAATGAAAAACTGTTTTTT. Encoded protein: CASSLPVPPWGARTNEKLFF.

By proportion, this clone is medium-sized. This chain joins TRBV6-2 or TRBV6-3 and TRBJ1-5; D not resolved. Germline CDR1 reads MNHEY; CDR2 reads SVGEGT. The CDR3 has 13 amino acids. Trimming stripped 6 bases from V and 4 bases from J, with 10 bases between. CDR3 protein: CASSPTTNQPQHF. The CDR3 nucleotides are TGTGCCAGCAGCCCTACTACGAATCAGCCCCAGCATTTT.

The rearrangement uses TRBV6-2 or TRBV6-3 and TRBJ2-7; 11 bases map to TRBD2. Germline CDR1 reads MNHEY; CDR2 reads SVGEGT. The CDR3 sequence is 15 residues long. The J segment lost 7 bases and the V segment lost 5 bases, leaving 10 bases of the junction unmatched. CDR3 coding DNA: TGTGCCAGCAGTCGGCTAGCGGGAGGCGCAAGGGAGCAGTACTTC. Its protein is CASSRLAGGAREQYF.